This record looks at one TCR beta chain sequence and its context. Germline CDR1 and CDR2: WNHNN and SYGVQD (reference sequence). V gave up 8 bases and J gave up 7 bases; unmatched junction bases: 31. The CDR3 contains 21 residues. These data originate in a study of blood T cell repertoires in COVID-19. At the level of the study: Material from acute and convalescent COVID-19 was sourced from the United States, Italy and Spain. Nucleic acid was either cDNA or gDNA, and it came from T cells, B-cell-depleted T cells, or PBMCs.

In the authors' methods: How many nucleated cells were present was estimated from reference gene primer amplification. Method: immunoSEQ multiplex PCR; TCRdb's copy keeps in-frame clones and lacks some. From that table come the V and J calls and clone size; the DNA was used to work out D and trimming. The table has about 210,000 clones, 90% to 95% seen once. Sample: peripheral blood. V and J are TRBV10-1 and TRBJ1-4; 7 bases are shared with TRBD1. This clonotype was obtained from a man between 25 and 39 years old with acute or convalescent COVID-19. The CDR3 protein is CASVFVAGKTAQSAGGEKLFF. In DNA form, the CDR3 reads TGCGCCAGCGTGTTTGTTGCAGGAAAGACAGCCCAGTCCGCAGGGGGTGAAAAACTGTTTTTT.